What follows describes a single T cell receptor beta chain. This CDR3 spans 16 amino acids. Per germline, CDR1 LNHDA and CDR2 SQIVND (reference sequence). Unmatched junction bases numbered 7, after V lost 1 base and J lost 4 bases. Original handling: Estimated nucleated cell counts came from reference gene primer amplification. Assay used: immunoSEQ multiplex PCR; TCRdb lists only in-frame clones, some missing. From that table come the V and J calls and clone size; the DNA was used to work out D and trimming. The sample records about 230,000 clones, over 85% being singletons. The data are from a study of blood T cell repertoires in COVID-19.

The specimen sequenced was PBMCs or T cells enriched from blood (not recorded which). V and J are TRBV19 and TRBJ2-1, with 7 positions matching TRBD2. This TCR derives from a woman aged 30 to 39 with acute COVID-19. The CDR3 region is CASSIVLRERYNEQFF. The CDR3 region has the DNA TGTGCCAGTAGTATAGTATTGCGGGAGCGATACAATGAGCAGTTCTTC.